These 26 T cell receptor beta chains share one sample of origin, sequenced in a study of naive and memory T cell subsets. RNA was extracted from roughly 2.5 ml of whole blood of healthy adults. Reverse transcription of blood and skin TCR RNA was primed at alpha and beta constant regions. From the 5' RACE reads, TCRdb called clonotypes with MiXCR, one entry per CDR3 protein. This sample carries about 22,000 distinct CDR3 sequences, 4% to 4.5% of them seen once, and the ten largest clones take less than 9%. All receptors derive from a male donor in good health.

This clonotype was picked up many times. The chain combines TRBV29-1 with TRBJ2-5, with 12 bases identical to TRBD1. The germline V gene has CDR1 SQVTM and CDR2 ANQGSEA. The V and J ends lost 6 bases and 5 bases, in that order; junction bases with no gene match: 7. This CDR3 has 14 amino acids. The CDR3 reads CSVDGTGGGETQYF. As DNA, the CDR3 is TGCAGCGTCGATGGGACAGGGGGCGGGGAGACCCAGTACTTC.

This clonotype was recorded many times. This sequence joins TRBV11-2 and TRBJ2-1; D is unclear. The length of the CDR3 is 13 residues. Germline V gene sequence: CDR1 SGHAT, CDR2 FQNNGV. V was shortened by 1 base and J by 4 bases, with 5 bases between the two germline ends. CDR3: CASSLGPYNEQFF. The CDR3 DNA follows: TGTGCCAGCAGCTTAGGACCGTACAATGAGCAGTTCTTC.

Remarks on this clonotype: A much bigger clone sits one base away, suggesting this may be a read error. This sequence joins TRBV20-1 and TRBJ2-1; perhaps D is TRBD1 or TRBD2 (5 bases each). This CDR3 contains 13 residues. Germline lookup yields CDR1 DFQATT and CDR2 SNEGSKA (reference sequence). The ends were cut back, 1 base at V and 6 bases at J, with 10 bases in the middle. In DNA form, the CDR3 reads TGCAGTGCTAGAGGTGGGACCCGCAATGAGCAGTTCTTC. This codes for CSARGGTRNEQFF.

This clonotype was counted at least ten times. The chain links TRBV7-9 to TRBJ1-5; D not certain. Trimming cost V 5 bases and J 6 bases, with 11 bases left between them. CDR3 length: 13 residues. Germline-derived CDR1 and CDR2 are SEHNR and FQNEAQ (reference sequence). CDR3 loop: CASSLRLGQPQHF. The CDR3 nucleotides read TGTGCCAGCAGCCTCCGGCTGGGTCAGCCCCAGCATTTT.

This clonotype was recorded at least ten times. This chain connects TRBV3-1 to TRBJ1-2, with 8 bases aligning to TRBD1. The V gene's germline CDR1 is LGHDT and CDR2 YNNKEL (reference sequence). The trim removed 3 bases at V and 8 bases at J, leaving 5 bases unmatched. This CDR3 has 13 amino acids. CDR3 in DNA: TGTGCCAGCAGCCAGTGGGGACAGGACGGCTACACCTTC. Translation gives CASSQWGQDGYTF.

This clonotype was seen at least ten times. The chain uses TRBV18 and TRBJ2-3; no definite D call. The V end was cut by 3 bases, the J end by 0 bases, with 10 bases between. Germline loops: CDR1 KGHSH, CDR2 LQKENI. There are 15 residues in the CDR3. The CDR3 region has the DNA TGTGCCAGCTCACCGACACATCTTAGCACAGATACGCAGTATTTT. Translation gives CASSPTHLSTDTQYF.

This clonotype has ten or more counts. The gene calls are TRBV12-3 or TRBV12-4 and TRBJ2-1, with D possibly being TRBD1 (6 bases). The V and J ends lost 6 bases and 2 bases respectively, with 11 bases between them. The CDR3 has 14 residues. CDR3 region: CASSNRETYNEQFF. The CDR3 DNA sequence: TGTGCCAGCAGCAACAGGGAAACCTACAATGAGCAGTTCTTC.

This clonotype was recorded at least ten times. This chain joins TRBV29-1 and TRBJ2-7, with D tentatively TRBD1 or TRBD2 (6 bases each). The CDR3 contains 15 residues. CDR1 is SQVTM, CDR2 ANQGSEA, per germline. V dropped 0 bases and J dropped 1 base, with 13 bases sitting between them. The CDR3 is CSVEDRGDTSYEQYF. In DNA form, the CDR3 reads TGCAGCGTTGAAGATAGGGGGGACACGTCCTACGAGCAGTACTTC.

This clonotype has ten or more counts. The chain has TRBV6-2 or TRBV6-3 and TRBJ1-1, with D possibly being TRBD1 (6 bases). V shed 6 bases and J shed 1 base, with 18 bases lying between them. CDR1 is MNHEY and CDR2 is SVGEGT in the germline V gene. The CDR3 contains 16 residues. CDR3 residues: CASSRKGVSRNTEAFF. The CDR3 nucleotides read TGTGCCAGCAGCCGCAAGGGGGTGTCACGGAACACTGAAGCTTTCTTT.

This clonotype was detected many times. This chain's CDR3 is CSVRDRVTEAFF. The CDR3 region has the DNA TGCAGCGTGCGGGACAGGGTCACTGAAGCTTTCTTT. The V gene is TRBV29-1, the J gene TRBJ1-1; 9 bases align to TRBD1. This CDR3 has 12 residues. Germline loops: CDR1 SQVTM, CDR2 ANQGSEA. The V and J ends lost 6 bases and 4 bases, in that order; junction bases with no gene match: 3.

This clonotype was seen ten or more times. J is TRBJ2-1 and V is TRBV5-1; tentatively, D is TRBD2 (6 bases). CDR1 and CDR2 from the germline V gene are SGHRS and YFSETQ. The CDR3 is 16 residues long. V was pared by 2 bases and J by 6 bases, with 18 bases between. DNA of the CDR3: TGCGCCAGCAGCTTCCCGATTGCGGGGCAGCCCAATGAGCAGTTCTTC. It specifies CASSFPIAGQPNEQFF. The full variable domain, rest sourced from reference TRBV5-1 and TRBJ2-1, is KAGVTQTPRYLIKTRGQQVTLSCSPISGHRSVSWYQQTPGQGLQFLFEYFSETQRNKGNFPGRFSGRQFSNSRSEMNVSTLELGDSALYLCASSFPIAGQPNEQFFGPGTRLTVL.

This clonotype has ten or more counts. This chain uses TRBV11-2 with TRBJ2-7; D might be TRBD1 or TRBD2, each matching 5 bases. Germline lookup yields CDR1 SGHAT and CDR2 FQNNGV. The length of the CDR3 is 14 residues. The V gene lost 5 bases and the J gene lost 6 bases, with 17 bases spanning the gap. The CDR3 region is CASSLQPTGTEQYF. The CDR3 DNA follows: TGTGCCAGCAGCCTACAACCTACCGGGACCGAGCAGTACTTC.

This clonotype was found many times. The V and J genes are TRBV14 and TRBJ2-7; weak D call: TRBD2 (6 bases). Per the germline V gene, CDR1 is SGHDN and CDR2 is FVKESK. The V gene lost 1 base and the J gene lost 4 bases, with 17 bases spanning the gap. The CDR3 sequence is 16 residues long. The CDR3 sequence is CASSQVEGGASYEQYF. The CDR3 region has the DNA TGTGCCAGCAGCCAAGTAGAGGGCGGGGCATCTTACGAGCAGTACTTC.

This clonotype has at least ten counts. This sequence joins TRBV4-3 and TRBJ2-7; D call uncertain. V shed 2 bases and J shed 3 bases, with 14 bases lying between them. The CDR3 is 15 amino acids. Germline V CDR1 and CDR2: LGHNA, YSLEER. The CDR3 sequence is CASSQRFRGFYEQYF. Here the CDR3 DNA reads TGCGCCAGCAGCCAACGCTTCAGAGGATTCTACGAGCAGTACTTC.

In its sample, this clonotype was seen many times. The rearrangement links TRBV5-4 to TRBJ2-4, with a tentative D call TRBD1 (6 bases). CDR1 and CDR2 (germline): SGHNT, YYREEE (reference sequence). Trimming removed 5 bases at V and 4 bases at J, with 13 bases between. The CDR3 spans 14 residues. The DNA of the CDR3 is TGTGCCAGCAGTTCCGGACAGCCGAAAAACATTCAGTACTTC. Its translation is CASSSGQPKNIQYF.

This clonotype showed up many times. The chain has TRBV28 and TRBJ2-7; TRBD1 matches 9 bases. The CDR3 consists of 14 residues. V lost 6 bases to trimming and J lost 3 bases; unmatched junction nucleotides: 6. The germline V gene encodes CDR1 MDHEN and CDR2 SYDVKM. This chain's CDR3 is CASSDRGLRYEQYF. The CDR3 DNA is TGTGCCAGCAGCGACAGGGGGTTACGCTACGAGCAGTACTTC.

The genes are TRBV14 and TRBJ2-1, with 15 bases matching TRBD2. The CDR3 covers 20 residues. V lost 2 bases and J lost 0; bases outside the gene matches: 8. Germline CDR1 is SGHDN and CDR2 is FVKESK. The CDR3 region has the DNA TGTGCCAGCAGCCAATGGCCCGGGACTAGCGGGGGGAGCTCCTACAATGAGCAGTTCTTC. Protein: CASSQWPGTSGGSSYNEQFF.

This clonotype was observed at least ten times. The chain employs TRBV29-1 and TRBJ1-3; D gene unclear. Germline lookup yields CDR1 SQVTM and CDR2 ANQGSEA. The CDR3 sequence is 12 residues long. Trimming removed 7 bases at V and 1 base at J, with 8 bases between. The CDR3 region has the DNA TGCAGCGCCGCCCCATCTGGAAACACCATATATTTT. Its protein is CSAAPSGNTIYF.

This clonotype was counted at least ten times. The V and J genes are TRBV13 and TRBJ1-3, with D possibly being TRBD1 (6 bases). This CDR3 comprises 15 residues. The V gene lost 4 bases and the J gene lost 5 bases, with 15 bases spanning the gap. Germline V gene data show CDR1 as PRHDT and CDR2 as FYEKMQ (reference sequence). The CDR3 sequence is CASSWRGAGRNTIYF. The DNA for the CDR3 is TGTGCCAGCAGCTGGAGGGGGGCAGGGAGAAACACCATATATTTT.

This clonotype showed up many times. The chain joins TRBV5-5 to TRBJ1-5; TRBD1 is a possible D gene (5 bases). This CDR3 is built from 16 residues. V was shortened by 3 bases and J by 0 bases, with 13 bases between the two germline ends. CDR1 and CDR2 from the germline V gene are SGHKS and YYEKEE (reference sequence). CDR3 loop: CASSYDSGGSNQPQHF. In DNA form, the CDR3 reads TGTGCCAGCAGCTATGACAGTGGTGGTAGCAATCAGCCCCAGCATTTT.

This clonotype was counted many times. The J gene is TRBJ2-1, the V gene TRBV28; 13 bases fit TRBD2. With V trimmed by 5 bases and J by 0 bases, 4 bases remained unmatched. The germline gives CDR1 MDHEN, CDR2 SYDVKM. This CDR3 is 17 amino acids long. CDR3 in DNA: TGTGCCAGCAGTCTCCGACTAGCGGGAGGCTCCTACAATGAGCAGTTCTTC. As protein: CASSLRLAGGSYNEQFF.

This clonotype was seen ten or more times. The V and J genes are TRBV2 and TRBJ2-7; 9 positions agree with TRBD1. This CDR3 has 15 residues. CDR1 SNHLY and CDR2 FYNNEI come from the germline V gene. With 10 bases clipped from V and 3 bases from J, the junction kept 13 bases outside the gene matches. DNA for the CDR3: TGTGCCATCCTCCTTTTACAGGGGGCGGTCTACGAGCAGTACTTC. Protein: CAILLLQGAVYEQYF.

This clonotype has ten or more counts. The CDR3 region has the DNA TGCAGCGTTGAAGGGGACAGCAGGTCCTACGAGCAGTACTTC. Residues: CSVEGDSRSYEQYF. The J gene is TRBJ2-7, the V gene TRBV29-1, with 7 bases identical to TRBD1. The CDR3 contains 14 residues. CDR1 and CDR2 (germline): SQVTM, ANQGSEA. The trim removed 1 base at V and 1 base at J, leaving 4 bases unmatched.

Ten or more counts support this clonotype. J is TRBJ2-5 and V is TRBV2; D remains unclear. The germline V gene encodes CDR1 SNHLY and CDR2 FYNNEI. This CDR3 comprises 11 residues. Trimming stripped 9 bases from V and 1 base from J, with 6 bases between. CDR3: CARRPQETQYF. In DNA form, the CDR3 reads TGTGCCAGACGGCCCCAAGAGACCCAGTACTTC.

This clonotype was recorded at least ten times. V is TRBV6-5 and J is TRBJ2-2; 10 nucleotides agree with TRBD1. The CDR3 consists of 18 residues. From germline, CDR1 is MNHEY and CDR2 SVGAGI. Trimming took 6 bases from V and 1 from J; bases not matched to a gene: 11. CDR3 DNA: TGTGCCAGCAGGCCTACTCCCGGGACAGGGGTGAACACCGGGGAGCTGTTTTTT. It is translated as CASRPTPGTGVNTGELFF.

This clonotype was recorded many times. For the CDR3, the DNA is TGTGCCAGCAGTTCTATTCCCCCGGGGGATTCAGAAAAACTGTTTTTT. Translated: CASSSIPPGDSEKLFF. The chain links TRBV6-5 to TRBJ1-4, with D possibly matching TRBD1 (5 bases). V was shortened by 4 bases and J by 8 bases, with 20 bases between the two germline ends. This CDR3 comprises 16 residues. Germline V CDR1 and CDR2: MNHEY, SVGAGI.